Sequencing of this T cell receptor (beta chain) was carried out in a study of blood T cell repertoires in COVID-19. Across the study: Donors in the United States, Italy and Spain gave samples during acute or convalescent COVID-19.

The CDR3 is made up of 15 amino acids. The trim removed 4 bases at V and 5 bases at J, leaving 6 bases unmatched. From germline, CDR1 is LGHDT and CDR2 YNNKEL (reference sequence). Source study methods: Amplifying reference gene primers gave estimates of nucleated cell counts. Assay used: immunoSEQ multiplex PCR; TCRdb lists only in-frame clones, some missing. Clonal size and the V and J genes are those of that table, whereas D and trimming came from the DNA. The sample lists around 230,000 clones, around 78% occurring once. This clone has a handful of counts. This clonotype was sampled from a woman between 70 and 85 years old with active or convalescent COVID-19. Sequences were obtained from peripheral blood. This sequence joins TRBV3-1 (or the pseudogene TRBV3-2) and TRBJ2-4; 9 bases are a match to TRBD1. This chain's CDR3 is CASSPGWTGENIQYF. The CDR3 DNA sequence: TGTGCCAGCAGCCCTGGCTGGACAGGGGAAAACATTCAGTACTTC.